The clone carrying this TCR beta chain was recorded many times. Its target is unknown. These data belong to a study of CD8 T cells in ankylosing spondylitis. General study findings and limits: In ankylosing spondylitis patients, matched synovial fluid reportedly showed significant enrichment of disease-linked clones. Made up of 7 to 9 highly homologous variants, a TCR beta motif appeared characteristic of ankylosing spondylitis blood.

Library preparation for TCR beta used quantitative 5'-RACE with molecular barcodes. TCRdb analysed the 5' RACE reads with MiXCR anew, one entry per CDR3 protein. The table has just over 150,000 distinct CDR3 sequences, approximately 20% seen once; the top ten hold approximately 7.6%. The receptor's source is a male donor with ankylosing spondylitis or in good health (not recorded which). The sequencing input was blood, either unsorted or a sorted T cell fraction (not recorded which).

CDR3 loop: CASSPTGIVRNYGYTF. The CDR3 coding sequence is TGTGCCAGCAGCCCCACCGGGATAGTTCGAAACTATGGCTACACCTTC. This chain links TRBV3-1 with TRBJ1-2; D remains ambiguous. CDR3 length: 16 amino acids. V lost 4 bases and J 2 bases, leaving 17 bases between the germline ends. Germline V lookup: CDR1 LGHDT, CDR2 YNNKEL (reference sequence).